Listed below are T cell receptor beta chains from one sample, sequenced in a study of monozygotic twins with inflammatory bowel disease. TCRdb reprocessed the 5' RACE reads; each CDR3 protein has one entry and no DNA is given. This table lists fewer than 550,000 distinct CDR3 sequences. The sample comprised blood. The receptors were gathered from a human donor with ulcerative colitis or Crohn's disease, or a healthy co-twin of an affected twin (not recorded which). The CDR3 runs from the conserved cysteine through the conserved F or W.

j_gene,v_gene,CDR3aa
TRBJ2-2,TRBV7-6,CACRPAGAGGELFF
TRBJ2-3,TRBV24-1,CATRDSTDTQYF
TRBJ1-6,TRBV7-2,CASSAGPVSPLHF
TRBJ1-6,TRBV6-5,CASSSTGGVNSPLRF
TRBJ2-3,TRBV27,CASSRTSGRYTQYF
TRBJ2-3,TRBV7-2,CASSPWVLRDTQYF
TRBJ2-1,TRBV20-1,CSASGLPGLAGWEQFF
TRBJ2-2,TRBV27,CASSLTQGAGELFF
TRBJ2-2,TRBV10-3,CATTTGNTGELFF
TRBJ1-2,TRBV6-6,CASSYSQGEGYTF